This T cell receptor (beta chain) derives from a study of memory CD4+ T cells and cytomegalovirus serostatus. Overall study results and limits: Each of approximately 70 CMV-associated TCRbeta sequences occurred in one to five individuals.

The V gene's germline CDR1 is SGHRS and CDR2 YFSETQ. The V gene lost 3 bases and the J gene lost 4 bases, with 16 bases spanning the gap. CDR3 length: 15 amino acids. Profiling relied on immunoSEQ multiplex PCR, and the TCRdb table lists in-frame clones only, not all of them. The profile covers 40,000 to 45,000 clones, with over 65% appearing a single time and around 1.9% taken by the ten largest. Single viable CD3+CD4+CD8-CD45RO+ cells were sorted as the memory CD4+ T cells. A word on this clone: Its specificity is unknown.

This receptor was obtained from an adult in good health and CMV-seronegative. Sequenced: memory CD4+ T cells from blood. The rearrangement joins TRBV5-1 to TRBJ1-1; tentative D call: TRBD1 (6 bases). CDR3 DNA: TGCGCCAGCAGCTATTCACAGGGACGAGGCACTGAAGCTTTCTTT. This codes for CASSYSQGRGTEAFF.